This TCR delta chain came from a study of gamma-delta chains in newborns, infants, children. Whole-study context: Microbial exposure reportedly drives polyclonal innate γδ T cell expansion after birth.

The CDR3 is 18 residues long. TCRdb ran CATT on the reads. The sample has around 7,500 delta-chain clones, about 11% seen once. This clone was picked up a small number of times. Sequencing used blood. The called J gene is TRDJ1, whereas the V gene has no call; TRDD2 was called by the table and not checked on the DNA. The TCR sequence derives from a child who was a newborn, infant or young child, either healthy, febrile or measles-vaccinated (not recorded which). CDR3 loop: CALGEPPSYCVLTDKLIF. CDR3 DNA: TGTGCTCTTGGGGAACCTCCTTCCTACTGTGTACTCACCGATAAACTCATCTTT.